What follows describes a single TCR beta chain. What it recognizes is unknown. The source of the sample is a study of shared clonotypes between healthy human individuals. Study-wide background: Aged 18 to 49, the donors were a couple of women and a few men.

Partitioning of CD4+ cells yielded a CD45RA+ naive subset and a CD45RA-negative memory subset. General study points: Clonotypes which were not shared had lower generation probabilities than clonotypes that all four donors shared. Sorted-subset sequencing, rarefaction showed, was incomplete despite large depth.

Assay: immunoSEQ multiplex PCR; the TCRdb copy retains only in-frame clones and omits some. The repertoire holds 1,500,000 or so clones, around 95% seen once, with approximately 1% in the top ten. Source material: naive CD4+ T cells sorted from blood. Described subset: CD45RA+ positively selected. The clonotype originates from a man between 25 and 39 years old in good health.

The CDR3, as DNA: TGTGCCAGCTCACCGGGGACTCATAGCAATCAGCCCCAGCATTTT. It translates to CASSPGTHSNQPQHF. This sequence joins TRBV18 and TRBJ1-5, with D perhaps matching TRBD1 (5 bases). V was shortened by 3 bases and J by 0 bases, with 9 bases between the two germline ends. CDR1 KGHSH and CDR2 LQKENI come from the germline V gene. The CDR3 length is 15 residues.